The 9 T cell receptor beta chains listed next were all sequenced from one sample in a study of siplizumab effects on memory and regulatory T cells. Repertoires were generated with immunoSEQ multiplex PCR, while TCRdb's copy carries only in-frame clones and drops some. The table includes under 85,000 clones, 80% to 90% detected once. The sequencing input was Tregs sorted from blood. The receptors here all came from a human donor in good health.

The chain uses TRBV4-1 and TRBJ2-3; 12 bases align to TRBD2. CDR1 is MGHRA, CDR2 YSYEKL, per germline. V was pared by 0 bases and J by 2 bases, with 12 bases of the junction left unmatched. The length of the CDR3 is 20 residues. Written as DNA, the CDR3 is TGCGCCAGCAGCCAAGATGTCCCGGCTAGCGGGAGGGTGTACACAGATACGCAGTATTTT. Translated: CASSQDVPASGRVYTDTQYF.

The chain employs TRBV9 and TRBJ2-3, with 12 bases lining up with TRBD2. This CDR3 contains 17 residues. The trim removed 3 bases at V and 3 bases at J, leaving 8 bases unmatched. Germline CDR1 reads SGDLS; CDR2 reads YYNGEE. The chain's CDR3 is CASSASGTSGWTDTQYF. The CDR3 bases are TGTGCCAGCAGCGCGTCCGGGACTAGCGGGTGGACAGATACGCAGTATTTT.

The genes are TRBV14 and TRBJ2-7, with D possibly matching TRBD1 (5 bases). The length of the CDR3 is 15 residues. Trimming shortened V by 1 base and J by 0 bases, and 10 bases separated the two germline ends. Germline CDR1 and CDR2: SGHDN and FVKESK. The CDR3 coding sequence is TGTGCCAGCAGCCAAGTTAGGGGTAGCTCCTACGAGCAGTACTTC. Translating gives CASSQVRGSSYEQYF.

This chain's CDR3 is CASSFGTSGSPHSEQYF. CDR3 in DNA: TGCGCCAGCAGCTTCGGGACTAGCGGGAGTCCCCACTCGGAGCAGTACTTC. The rearrangement links TRBV5-1 to TRBJ2-7, with TRBD2 matching 14 bases. The V and J ends lost 2 bases and 7 bases, in that order; junction bases with no gene match: 11. This CDR3 has 17 amino acids. The germline V gene has CDR1 SGHRS and CDR2 YFSETQ.

The V and J genes are TRBV5-1 and TRBJ2-7, with D tentatively TRBD1 (6 bases). The CDR3 contains 14 residues. Looked up from germline, CDR1 is SGHRS and CDR2 is YFSETQ. The V and J ends lost 3 bases and 3 bases respectively, with 13 bases between them. The DNA of the CDR3 is TGCGCCAGCAGCTCACTGGGACACTACTACGAGCAGTACTTC. Its protein is CASSSLGHYYEQYF.

The V and J genes are TRBV5-4 and TRBJ2-5, with D maybe TRBD2 (5 bases). The germline V gene encodes CDR1 SGHNT and CDR2 YYREEE (reference sequence). The CDR3 loop spans 13 amino acids. V was clipped by 4 bases and J by 2 bases, with 9 bases between them. The CDR3 is CASSTGVQETQYF. The DNA of the CDR3 is TGTGCCAGCAGCACCGGGGTACAAGAGACCCAGTACTTC.

This sequence joins TRBV25-1 and TRBJ1-1, with a possible D match to TRBD1 (6 bases). Between the trimmed V and J ends, which lost 8 bases and 5 bases, there was a span of 24 bases. Germline V lookup: CDR1 MGHDK, CDR2 SYGVNS. The CDR3 extends over 16 amino acids. Here the CDR3 reads CASPLGTRSGGTEAFF. The CDR3 bases are TGTGCCAGCCCGTTAGGGACACGGTCGGGGGGGACTGAAGCTTTCTTT.

This clone was seen a single time. CDR3 nucleotide sequence: TGTGCTAGTGGTTTTGGGGTAGCAACCGATGAGCAGTTCTTC. Translation: CASGFGVATDEQFF. The rearrangement uses TRBV12-5 and TRBJ2-1; D remains ambiguous. The CDR3 covers 14 residues. Trimming removed 3 bases from V and 8 bases from J, with 14 bases in between. From germline, CDR1 is LGHNT and CDR2 FRNRAP.

The genes are TRBV27 and TRBJ2-1, with D hard to call. Trimming stripped 7 bases from V and 0 bases from J, with 16 bases between. The CDR3 has 16 amino acids. Germline CDR1 and CDR2: MNHEY and SMNVEV (reference sequence). The CDR3 is CASIPKPMSSYNEQFF. The CDR3 DNA follows: TGTGCCAGCATACCAAAACCCATGAGCTCCTACAATGAGCAGTTCTTC.